These T cell receptor delta chains were read from a single sample in a study of gamma-delta chains in newborns, infants, children. TCRdb processed the reads again with the CATT caller. The table shows 4,500 to 5,000 delta-chain clones, with around 4.7% occurring only once. The sample comprised blood. The receptors were gathered from a child who was a newborn, infant or young child, either healthy, febrile or measles-vaccinated (not recorded which). Both conserved end residues are part of each CDR3. Fields, in order: J gene, D gene, V gene, CDR3 protein. D genes are given only for firm matches.

j_call: TRDJ2; d_call: TRDD3; v_call: TRDV2; cdr3_aa: CACDPLGDTGALTAQLFF
j_call: TRDJ2; d_call: NA; v_call: TRDV2; cdr3_aa: CACDTVDGLRKTAQLFF
j_call: TRDJ3; d_call: NA; v_call: TRDV2; cdr3_aa: CACDTLLGDSWDTRQMFF
j_call: TRDJ2; d_call: NA; v_call: TRDV1; cdr3_aa: CALGELGAQPFF
j_call: TRDJ1; d_call: TRDD3; v_call: TRDV1; cdr3_aa: CALGFLYWGANTDKLIF
j_call: TRDJ3; d_call: TRDD3; v_call: TRDV2; cdr3_aa: CACDTGGYVLWDTRDTRQMFF
j_call: TRDJ3; d_call: TRDD3; v_call: TRDV2; cdr3_aa: CACDTVLGDTRKPSWDTRQMFF
j_call: TRDJ1; d_call: NA; v_call: TRDV1; cdr3_aa: CALGNPSTRYLTLYTDKLIF
j_call: TRDJ1; d_call: TRDD3; v_call: TRDV2; cdr3_aa: CACDTLLGDATYTDKLIF
j_call: TRDJ1; d_call: TRDD3; v_call: TRDV2; cdr3_aa: CACDTWGIEKLIF
j_call: TRDJ1; d_call: TRDD3; v_call: TRDV2; cdr3_aa: CACDTGNLLGDSQYTDKLIF
j_call: TRDJ3; d_call: TRDD3; v_call: TRDV2; cdr3_aa: CACDTGGSRSWDTRQMFF
j_call: TRDJ1; d_call: NA; v_call: TRDV1; cdr3_aa: CALGELGRLRPQRDKLIF
j_call: TRDJ2; d_call: NA; v_call: TRDV1; cdr3_aa: CALGELGAQLFF
j_call: TRDJ2; d_call: TRDD3; v_call: TRDV2; cdr3_aa: CACDTLLGDTGLTAQLFF
j_call: TRDJ1; d_call: NA; v_call: TRDV1; cdr3_aa: CALGEPVPIGKLIF
j_call: TRDJ3; d_call: TRDD3; v_call: TRDV2; cdr3_aa: CACDTASNLGEHSWDTRQMFF
j_call: TRDJ3; d_call: TRDD3; v_call: TRDV2; cdr3_aa: CACDTLGDTSWDTRQMFF
j_call: TRDJ3; d_call: TRDD3; v_call: TRDV2; cdr3_aa: CACDKYWGIPSSWVTRQMFF
j_call: TRDJ3; d_call: TRDD3; v_call: TRDV2; cdr3_aa: CACDKMLGDTWDTRQMFF
j_call: TRDJ1; d_call: TRDD3; v_call: TRDV2; cdr3_aa: CACDNLRTGGSLANDKLIF
j_call: TRDJ2; d_call: NA; v_call: TRDV2; cdr3_aa: CACSTGGLTAQLFF
j_call: TRDJ2; d_call: TRDD3; v_call: TRDV2; cdr3_aa: CACDSLGDTHPTAQLFF
j_call: TRDJ3; d_call: TRDD3; v_call: TRDV2; cdr3_aa: CACDHVLGDTQGSWDTRQMFF
j_call: TRDJ2; d_call: NA; v_call: TRDV2; cdr3_aa: CACDTVGAPTAQLFF
j_call: TRDJ2; d_call: NA; v_call: TRDV2; cdr3_aa: CACDTGDLTAQLFF
j_call: TRDJ1; d_call: NA; v_call: TRDV2; cdr3_aa: CACDTVGTKDKLIF
j_call: TRDJ3; d_call: TRDD3; v_call: TRDV2; cdr3_aa: CACDTGGSLSWDTRQMFF
j_call: TRDJ3; d_call: TRDD3; v_call: TRDV2; cdr3_aa: CACGTVLGDSWDTRQMFF
j_call: TRDJ3; d_call: TRDD3; v_call: TRDV2; cdr3_aa: CACDTGGYRRSWDTRQMFF
j_call: TRDJ3; d_call: TRDD3; v_call: TRDV2; cdr3_aa: CACDTGGSFSSWDTRQMFF
j_call: TRDJ2; d_call: TRDD3; v_call: TRDV2; cdr3_aa: CACDTYGLVGGALTAQLFF
j_call: TRDJ2; d_call: TRDD3; v_call: TRDV2; cdr3_aa: CACDRLGDEVALTAQLFF
j_call: TRDJ2; d_call: NA; v_call: TRDV2; cdr3_aa: CACDPLIRPAQLFF
j_call: TRDJ1; d_call: TRDD3; v_call: TRDV1; cdr3_aa: CALGETPGLLRGIRVYTDKLIF
j_call: TRDJ2; d_call: NA; v_call: TRDV2; cdr3_aa: CACDAVLRGSSLTAQLFF
j_call: TRDJ3; d_call: TRDD3; v_call: TRDV2; cdr3_aa: CACDRLGVSSWDTRQMFF
j_call: TRDJ2; d_call: TRDD3; v_call: TRDV2; cdr3_aa: CACDTLPDTRTAQLFF
j_call: TRDJ1; d_call: TRDD3; v_call: TRDV1; cdr3_aa: CALGELYGGDTRSTDKLIF
j_call: TRDJ3; d_call: TRDD3; v_call: TRDV2; cdr3_aa: CACDKLGDLDTRQMFF
j_call: TRDJ2; d_call: TRDD3; v_call: TRDV2; cdr3_aa: CACDVLGDMTAQLFF
j_call: TRDJ1; d_call: TRDD3; v_call: TRDV2; cdr3_aa: CACDGGTGGYADKPIF